Reported below is one T cell receptor beta chain. Its cognate antigen has yet to be identified. In total, about 650 healthy bone marrow donors made up the cohort. All cohort members were sampled while nominally healthy, although unrecorded immune exposures were likely present. The donor tested CMV seronegative and was one of the 352 seronegative cohort members. A peripheral blood sample was collected from each donor, and TCR beta sequencing was performed on peripheral blood mononuclear cells. The Qiagen DNeasy Blood Extraction Kit was used to extract genomic DNA from the blood cell samples. The library came from the immunoSEQ multiplex PCR assay. For the multiplex PCR, a mixture combining 60 forward primers for TCR Vbeta segments and 13 reverse primers for TCR Jbeta segments was used. A multiplex PCR assay on genomic DNA amplified the CDR3 region of rearranged TCR beta genes. Amplified TCR beta libraries were sequenced as 87-base-pair reads on the Illumina HiSeq System. From the authors' description of their analysis: A later analysis tallied around 82 million unique TCR beta chains across the 666 repertoires, and 10 million to 11 million of those chains were shared by two or more donors. A nearest-neighbor algorithm error-corrected the raw reads and collapsed the reads into unique sequences, merging closely related sequences to remove PCR and sequencing errors. Alignment of CDR3 sequences to IMGT reference sequences was used to assign V, D and J gene segments. For a sequence to be retained, a match of at least six nucleotides to both a V gene segment and a J gene segment was required. Rearrangements were called productive when the CDR3 lacked stop codons and stayed in frame with V and J; all others were non-productive. Following IMGT convention, CDR3 was defined as the stretch from the second conserved V-encoded cysteine to the conserved J-encoded phenylalanine. In an earlier analysis of around 570 of the donors, sequences lacking an unambiguous match to a single V gene segment were excluded. An earlier analysis of just under 600 of the donors called V segments functional above 56.7% productive rearrangements and segregating when the between-donor standard deviation exceeded 5%. A statistical classification framework was developed to diagnose cytomegalovirus status using the catalog of TCR beta chain sequences. V and J gene assignment, in a later analysis, came from comparing TCR nucleotide sequences with IMGT/GENE-DB human TR gene sequences. Using the TCRdist pipeline, a later analysis assigned CDR3 sequences along with most-parsimonious VDJ recombination scenarios. A later analysis defined each TCR beta chain by its CDR3 amino acid sequence plus V-gene family, and excluded reads lacking a unique V-gene family. In a later analysis, approximately 640 highly shared, low-generation-probability nucleotide sequences were removed to address suspected cross-contamination and a sequencing artifact. A later analysis calculated a clonal expansion index for each public chain from normalized within-repertoire ranks of inferred template counts. A later analysis computed generation probabilities with a VDJ recombination model fitted to out-of-frame rearrangements, and checked the results against IGoR. In a later analysis, TCR-TCR, TCR-HLA and TCR-CMV co-occurrence was scored with hypergeometric tests, and a repertoire-size bias correction was applied to TCR pairs. False discovery rates were estimated in a later analysis by permuting HLA or CMV assignments 20 times. In a later analysis, co-occurring TCRs were grouped with DBSCAN, and TCRdist sequence similarity was added when clustering was performed within HLA-allele-positive subsets. Repertoires with fewer than 30,000 or more than 120,000 public chains, plus five repertoires with anomalous nucleotide sharing, were excluded from co-occurrence clustering. TCRdb's version of the immuneACCESS table is confined to in-frame rearrangements and falls short of the full clone set. An unresolved V gene accounts for under half of the shortfall where checked; the remainder is of unknown origin. That table furnishes V, J and clone size, whereas the DNA furnished D and trimming. The sample has approximately 150,000 clones on record. The ten largest account for about 2.2% of the sample.

The data were taken from a study of cytomegalovirus exposure and HLA in healthy donors (dated by TCRdb to between 2016 and 2019). Notes on the research overall: An earlier analysis of roughly 500 of the donors reported about 260 Gb of sequence data and 117 million unique TCR beta sequences obtained from around 180 million T cells. All discovery cohort repertoires had been generated using a single sequencing platform. The aim of the study was to test whether cataloging public T cell receptors could identify signatures of past pathogen exposure. Genome-wide SNP genotypes for about 65% of the roughly 700 donors were used in a later genetic analysis, which treated that subset as a discovery cohort. The number of typed donors differed by locus: roughly 629-630 for A, B, C, DRB1 and DQB1; some 500 for DQA1; fewer than 610 for DPA1; and around 490 for DPB1. Several DR-DQ haplotypes were handled as single units for association and clustering, since linkage in the cohort was strong. Using immunosequencing, the study profiled T cell repertoires from some 670 subjects and related those repertoires to cytomegalovirus serostatus. Both class I and class II loci were covered by HLA typing, at four-digit resolution. Among about 370 genotyped donors of the cohort, an average of approximately 200,000 unique TCR beta nucleotide sequences was sequenced per donor, of which 15% to 20% were non-productive. An earlier analysis of 587 of the donors applied high-throughput TCR beta sequencing to assess whether each TCR beta V gene segment acted as functional or pseudogenic. The study combined high-throughput TCR immunosequencing, statistical association of individual TCRs with disease status, and machine learning to predict cytomegalovirus infection status. Of the 300 to 400 genotyped donors, approximately 83% fell in the genetic ancestry cluster associated with self-reported Caucasian donors. A separate validation cohort of 100 to 150 different subjects was used in addition to the roughly 640-subject first cohort. About 300 gigabases of sequencing data and some 85 million unique TCR sequences were included in an early release covering about 700 HLA-typed donors. Donor age, sex, ethnicity and CMV serostatus were compiled together with the repertoire data. A later analysis re-examined previously published TCR beta repertoires from several hundred donors and added high-resolution HLA genotyping to investigate patterns of TCR occurrence. Rather than drawing on any new phenotypic data, the later analysis identified candidate immune exposures from TCR beta sequences and the way those sequences occurred across donors.

Trimming accounts for 4 bases at V and 6 bases at J, while the number of junction bases matched to no gene is 10. From the germline V gene, CDR1 is SGHRS and CDR2 is YFSETQ. Spanning cysteine to phenylalanine, the CDR3 consists of 15 amino acids. CDR3 DNA only is kept here, 45 bases in frame from base 1. Summary of the overall study and its limitations: A further reported finding was that TCR beta sequences accurately predicted the HLA-A and HLA-B alleles for most subjects in the first cohort. A later genetic analysis associated a missense DCLRE1C variant with V-gene and J-gene trimming of TCR beta chains, and an independent cohort replicated the association. Because some donors lacked HLA typing at each locus, the association tests relied only on the typed subset. A few of the identified cytomegalovirus-associated TCR beta chains were confirmed in vitro to be specific for cytomegalovirus antigens. Compared with equally common non-associated chains, HLA-associated TCR beta chains in a later analysis were more clonally expanded and had lower generation probabilities. A cluster of highly shared sequence variants was judged likely to represent a technical artifact of the sequencing pipeline. The 87-base-pair reads could not distinguish some IMGT-functional V segments, including TRBV6-2 and TRBV6-3, so those segments were excluded. Linkage disequilibrium might explain the correlated functional status among segregating V segments, but an unknown experimental factor could not be excluded. In a later genetic analysis, fewer N-insertions in productive TCRs were reported among donors in an Asian-associated ancestry cluster than the approximately 630-donor mean. The authors suggested that the approach could potentially be generalized to other disease states and immunological phenotypes. A total of fewer than 200 TCR beta chains were listed by the study as associated with cytomegalovirus. Strong co-occurrence of HLA alleles, especially DR and DQ, made assigning TCR associations to individual alleles difficult. Specific HLA alleles were associated with over 15,000 TCR beta sequences at a false discovery rate of 0.05 in a later analysis. The only immune exposure information available for the cohort was CMV serostatus. An earlier analysis of 587 of the donors showed that most TCR beta V segments appeared in productive rearrangements either about 87% or about 30% of the time, which broadly matched IMGT annotations. Most TCR sequences were seen in very few donors, while some public TCRs were found in many individuals. Only TCR beta chains were sequenced in this cohort, and the absence of alpha or paired-chain data limited detectable features. Because counts were too low, some 16 rarely observed V segments, including chromosome 9 orphons, were excluded from the earlier analysis of some 590 of the donors. According to a later analysis, most CMV-associated TCR beta chains appeared to be HLA-restricted, and the HLA associations seemed to be driven largely by CMV exposure. The presence/absence analyses assumed that sequencing depth was roughly uniform across donors, and that assumption may not be true. Cytomegalovirus status was reported to be diagnosed by the classifier with high specificity and sensitivity in both the original and validation cohorts. A later analysis found that TCR association rates varied across HLA loci, with DRB1 alleles showing the most associated TCRs and HLA-C alleles the fewest. Several of the top co-occurrence clusters appeared to be linked to parvovirus B19, influenza, CMV and Epstein-Barr virus, according to a later analysis.

The sequence joins TRBV5-1 to TRBJ1-1; 9 nucleotides in the junction match TRBD1. Sequencing was done on a sample of PBMCs. The receptor was derived from a woman under 30 in good health and CMV-seronegative. DNA sequence: TGCGCCAGCAGCATTTTCACAGGGGGCCGGGCTGAAGCTTTCTTT. Its protein product is CASSIFTGGRAEAFF.